The entry below describes one TCR beta chain. The antigen it recognizes is unknown. One base away there is no much larger clone; base qualities are not given. CDR1 and CDR2 were assigned from the germline V gene (reference sequence) as LGHDT and YNNKEL. The germline ends are 12 bases apart after V is trimmed by 0 bases and J by 7 bases. The CDR3 runs 14 amino acids, cysteine and phenylalanine included. Of the read, only the CDR3 DNA is kept; its 42 bases are in frame from base 1. Each collaborating institution followed its own protocols to collect whole blood in K2EDTA tubes. Collaborator samples were shipped for TCRbeta analysis as frozen whole blood, isolated PBMCs, or DNA extracted from either sample type. The data are from a study of blood T cell repertoires in COVID-19 (dated by TCRdb to 2018 to 2020). Context from the whole study: Collaborator samples came from the United States, Italy and Spain and covered acute and convalescent phases of COVID-19. Where HLA class I and class II types were available, the types were taken from metadata supplied by the sample provider, not from assay-based typing. A freely available public database, intended as a resource for researchers studying the immune response to SARS-CoV-2, is where the repertoires were released. The prospective study material was composed of cDNA or gDNA derived from T cells, B-cell-depleted T cells, or PBMCs. Samples were obtained from the ongoing ImmuneRACE study (first 160 participants) and from about 1,300 subjects provided by 6 global collaborators. Subjects who had been exposed to COVID-19, were actively infected with it, or had recovered from it provided the deeply sampled blood TCRbeta repertoires that made up the dataset. Nearly every sample came with metadata listing a de-identified subject ID, COVID-19 status, age in years and sex. What the study reported, not specific to this receptor: The quantity of clinical and demographic metadata differed by source and by participant and was supplied without curation.

TCRbeta CDR3 regions were amplified from genomic DNA by means of the immunoSEQ Assay, a bias-controlled multiplex PCR. Under the source paper's analysis protocol: Within the assay, amplification of reference gene primers was used to estimate how many nucleated cells each sample contained. Sequence reads were collapsed and filtered to measure the absolute abundance of every unique TCRbeta CDR3 rearrangement. Productive Simpson clonality was computed per sample as the square root of Simpson's diversity index over productive rearrangements. The table was pulled from immuneACCESS by TCRdb, which kept in-frame rearrangements only. Such tables lose some clones; where checked, under half of the loss comes from unresolved V genes, and the rest has no known cause. V and J calls and clone size are those listed in that table; D and trimming were worked out from the DNA. Recorded for this sample are about 190,000 clones; more than 60% of them occurred a single time. The ten largest clonotypes hold around 12% of the sample.

Recombination joined TRBV3-1 (or the pseudogene TRBV3-2) with TRBJ1-1; matching of 5 bases hints at TRBD1 as the D gene. The sequence was obtained from a woman aged 45-60 years with acute or convalescent COVID-19. Sequences were obtained from peripheral blood. For the CDR3, the sequence is CASSQEGRRGEAFF. The sequence in DNA is TGTGCCAGCAGCCAAGAGGGCAGGAGGGGTGAAGCTTTCTTT.